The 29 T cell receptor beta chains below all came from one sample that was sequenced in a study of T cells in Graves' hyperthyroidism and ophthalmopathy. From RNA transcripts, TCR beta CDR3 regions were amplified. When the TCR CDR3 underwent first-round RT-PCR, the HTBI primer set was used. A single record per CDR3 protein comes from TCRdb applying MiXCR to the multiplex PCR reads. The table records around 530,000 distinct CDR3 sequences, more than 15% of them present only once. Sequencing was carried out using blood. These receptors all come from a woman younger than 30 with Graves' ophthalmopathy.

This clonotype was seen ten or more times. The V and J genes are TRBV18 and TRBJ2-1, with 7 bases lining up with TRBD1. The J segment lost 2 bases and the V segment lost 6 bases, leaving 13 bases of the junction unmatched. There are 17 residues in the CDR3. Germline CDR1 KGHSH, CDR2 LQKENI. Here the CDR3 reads CASSSFLNRGAYNEQFF. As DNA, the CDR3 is TGTGCCAGCTCCTCCTTCCTGAACAGGGGCGCCTACAATGAGCAGTTCTTC.

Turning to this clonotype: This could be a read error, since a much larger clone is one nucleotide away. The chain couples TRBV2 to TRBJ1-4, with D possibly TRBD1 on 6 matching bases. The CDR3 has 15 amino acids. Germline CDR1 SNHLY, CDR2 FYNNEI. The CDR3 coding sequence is TGTGCCAGCAGTGAAGGGGGGGCAACTAATGAAGAACTGTTTTTT. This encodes CASSEGGATNEELFF.

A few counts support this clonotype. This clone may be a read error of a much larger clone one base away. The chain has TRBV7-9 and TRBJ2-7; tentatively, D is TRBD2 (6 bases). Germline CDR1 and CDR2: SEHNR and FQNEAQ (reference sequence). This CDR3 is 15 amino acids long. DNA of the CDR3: TGTGCCAGCAGCTTAAACGGTGGGGGGTTGTACGAGCAGGACTTC. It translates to CASSLNGGGLYEQDF.

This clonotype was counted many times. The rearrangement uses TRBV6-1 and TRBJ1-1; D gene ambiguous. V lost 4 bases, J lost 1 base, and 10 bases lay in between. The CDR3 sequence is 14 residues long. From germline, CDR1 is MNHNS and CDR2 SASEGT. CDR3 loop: CASSGRTANTEAFF. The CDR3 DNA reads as TGTGCCAGCAGTGGCAGGACGGCGAACACTGAAGCTTTCTTT.

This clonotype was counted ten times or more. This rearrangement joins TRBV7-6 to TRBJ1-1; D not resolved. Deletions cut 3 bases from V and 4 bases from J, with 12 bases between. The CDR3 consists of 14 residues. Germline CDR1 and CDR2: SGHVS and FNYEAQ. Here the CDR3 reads CASSFGVMSTEAFF. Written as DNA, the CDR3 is TGTGCCAGCAGCTTCGGAGTAATGAGCACTGAAGCTTTCTTT.

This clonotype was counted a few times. The CDR3 DNA reads TGTGCCAGCGCTCTTTTGGGACAGGGCTACGAGCAGTACTTC. This encodes CASALLGQGYEQYF. The chain uses TRBV28 and TRBJ2-7, with 9 bases identical to TRBD1. The germline V gene encodes CDR1 MDHEN and CDR2 SYDVKM. The junction had 8 bases not matched to a gene; V was cut back by 8 bases and J by 3 bases. This CDR3 is built from 14 residues.

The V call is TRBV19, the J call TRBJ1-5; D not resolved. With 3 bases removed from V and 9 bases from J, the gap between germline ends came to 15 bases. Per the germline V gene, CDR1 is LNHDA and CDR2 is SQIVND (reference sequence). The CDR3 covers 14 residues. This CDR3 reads CASSISTRVGPQHF. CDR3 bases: TGTGCCAGTAGTATCTCAACACGGGTAGGGCCCCAGCATTTT.

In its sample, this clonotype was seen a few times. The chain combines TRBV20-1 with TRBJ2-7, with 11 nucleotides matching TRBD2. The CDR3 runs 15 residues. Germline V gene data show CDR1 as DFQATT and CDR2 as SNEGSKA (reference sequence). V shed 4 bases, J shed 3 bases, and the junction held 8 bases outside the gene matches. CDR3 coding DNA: TGCAGTGCTATACCGACTAGCGGGATCTACTACGAGCAGTACTTC. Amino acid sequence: CSAIPTSGIYYEQYF.

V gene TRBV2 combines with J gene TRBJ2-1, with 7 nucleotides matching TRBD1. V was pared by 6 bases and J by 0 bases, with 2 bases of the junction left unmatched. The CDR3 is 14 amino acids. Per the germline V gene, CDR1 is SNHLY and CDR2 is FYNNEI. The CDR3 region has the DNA TGTGCCAGCAGGACAGGGAGCTCCTACAATGAGCAGTTCTTC. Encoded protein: CASRTGSSYNEQFF.

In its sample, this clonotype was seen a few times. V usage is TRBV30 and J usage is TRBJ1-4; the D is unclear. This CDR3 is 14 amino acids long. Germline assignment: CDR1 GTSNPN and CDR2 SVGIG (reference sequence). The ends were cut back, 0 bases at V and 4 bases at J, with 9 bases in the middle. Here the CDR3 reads CAWSVVGHNEKLFF. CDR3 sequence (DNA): TGTGCCTGGAGTGTAGTCGGTCATAATGAAAAACTGTTTTTT.

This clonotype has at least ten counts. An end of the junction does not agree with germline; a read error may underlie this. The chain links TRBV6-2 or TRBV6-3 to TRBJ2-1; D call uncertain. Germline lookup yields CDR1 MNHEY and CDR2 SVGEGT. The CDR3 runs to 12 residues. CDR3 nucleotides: TGTGCCAGCACTTACGCTGCCAATGAGCAGTTCTTC. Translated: CASTYAANEQFF.

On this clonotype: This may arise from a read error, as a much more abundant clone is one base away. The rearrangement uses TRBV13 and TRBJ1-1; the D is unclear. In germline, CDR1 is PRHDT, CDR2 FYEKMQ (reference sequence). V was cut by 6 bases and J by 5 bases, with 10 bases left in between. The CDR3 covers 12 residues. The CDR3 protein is CASRDLGTEAFF. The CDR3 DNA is TGTGCCAGCAGAGACCTGGGGACTGAAGCTTTCTTT.

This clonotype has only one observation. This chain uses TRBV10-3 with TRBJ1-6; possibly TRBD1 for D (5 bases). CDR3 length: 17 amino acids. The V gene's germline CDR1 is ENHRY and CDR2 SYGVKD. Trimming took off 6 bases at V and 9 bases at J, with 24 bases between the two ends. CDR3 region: CAIRKGVQEVTGSPLHF. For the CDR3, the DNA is TGTGCCATCAGGAAAGGGGTCCAGGAAGTCACCGGTTCACCCCTCCACTTT.

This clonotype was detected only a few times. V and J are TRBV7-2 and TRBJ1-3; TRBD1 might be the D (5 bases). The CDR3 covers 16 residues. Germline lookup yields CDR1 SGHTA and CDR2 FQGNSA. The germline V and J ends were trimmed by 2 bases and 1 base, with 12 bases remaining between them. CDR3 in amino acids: CASSLYGGISGNTIYF. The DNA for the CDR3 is TGTGCCAGCAGCTTATATGGGGGGATATCTGGAAACACCATATATTTT.

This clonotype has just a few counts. CDR3 bases: TGCAGCGTTGAGGACCAGGGCTCCTACGAGCAGTACTTC. Translation gives CSVEDQGSYEQYF. The V call is TRBV29-1, the J call TRBJ2-7, with D possibly being TRBD1 (5 bases). The CDR3 runs to 13 residues. Trimming removed 3 bases from V and 0 bases from J, with 9 bases in between. CDR1 and CDR2 (germline): SQVTM, ANQGSEA.

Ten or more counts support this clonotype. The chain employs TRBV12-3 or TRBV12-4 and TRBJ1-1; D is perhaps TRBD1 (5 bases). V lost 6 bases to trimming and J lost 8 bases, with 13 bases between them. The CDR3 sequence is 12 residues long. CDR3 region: CASSTREGEAFF. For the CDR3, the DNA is TGTGCCAGCAGCACTAGGGAGGGGGAAGCTTTCTTT.

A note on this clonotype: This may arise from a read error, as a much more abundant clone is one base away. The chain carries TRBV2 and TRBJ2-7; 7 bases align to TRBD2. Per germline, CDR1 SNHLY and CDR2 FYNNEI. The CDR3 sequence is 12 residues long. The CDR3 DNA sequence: TGTGACAGCAGTGGGGCGGGAGATGAGCAGTACTTC. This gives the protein CDSSGAGDEQYF. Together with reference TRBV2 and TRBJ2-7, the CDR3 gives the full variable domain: EPEVTQTPSHQVTQMGQEVILRCVPISNHLYFYWYRQILGQKVEFLVSFYNNEISEKSEIFDDQFSVERPDGSNFTLKIRSTKLEDSAMYFCDSSGAGDEQYFGPGTRLTVT.

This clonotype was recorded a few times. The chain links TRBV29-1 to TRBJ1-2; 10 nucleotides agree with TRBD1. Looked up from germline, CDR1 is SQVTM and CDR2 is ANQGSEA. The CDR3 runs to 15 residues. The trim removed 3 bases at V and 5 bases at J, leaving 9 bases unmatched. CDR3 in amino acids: CSVDETGQGGYGYTF. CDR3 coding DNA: TGCAGCGTTGATGAGACCGGACAGGGGGGTTATGGCTACACCTTC.

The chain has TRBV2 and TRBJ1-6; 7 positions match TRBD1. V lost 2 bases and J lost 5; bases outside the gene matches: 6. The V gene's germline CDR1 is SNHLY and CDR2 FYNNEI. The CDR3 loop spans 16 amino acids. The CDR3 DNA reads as TGTGCCAGCAGTGAATTGGAGGGGGCCAATAATTCACCCCTCCACTTT. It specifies CASSELEGANNSPLHF.

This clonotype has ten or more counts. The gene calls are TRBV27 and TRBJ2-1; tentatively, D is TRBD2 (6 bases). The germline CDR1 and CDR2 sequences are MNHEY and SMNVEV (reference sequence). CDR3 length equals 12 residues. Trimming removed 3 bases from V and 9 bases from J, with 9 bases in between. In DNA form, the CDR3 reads TGTGCCAGCAGTTTTGGGGGACTTGAGCAGTTCTTC. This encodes CASSFGGLEQFF.

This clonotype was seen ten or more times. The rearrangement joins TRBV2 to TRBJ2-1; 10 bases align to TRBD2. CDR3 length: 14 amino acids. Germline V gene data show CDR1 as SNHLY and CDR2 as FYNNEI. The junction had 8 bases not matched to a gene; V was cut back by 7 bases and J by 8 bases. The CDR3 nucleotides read TGTGCCAGCACCGATACTAGCGGGGATGATGAGCAGTTCTTC. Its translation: CASTDTSGDDEQFF. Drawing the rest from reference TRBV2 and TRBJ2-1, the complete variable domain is EPEVTQTPSHQVTQMGQEVILRCVPISNHLYFYWYRQILGQKVEFLVSFYNNEISEKSEIFDDQFSVERPDGSNFTLKIRSTKLEDSAMYFCASTDTSGDDEQFFGPGTRLTVL.

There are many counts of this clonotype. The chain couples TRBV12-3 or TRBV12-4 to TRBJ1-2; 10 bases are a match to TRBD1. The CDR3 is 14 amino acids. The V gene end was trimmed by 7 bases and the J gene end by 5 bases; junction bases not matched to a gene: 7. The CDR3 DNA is TGTGCCAGCACCTTGGAGGGACAGGGGTATGGCTACACCTTC. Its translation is CASTLEGQGYGYTF.

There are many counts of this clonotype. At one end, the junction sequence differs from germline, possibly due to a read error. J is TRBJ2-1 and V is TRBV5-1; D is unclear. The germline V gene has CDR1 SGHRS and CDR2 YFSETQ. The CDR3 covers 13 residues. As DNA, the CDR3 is TGTGCCAGCAGCCCCGGGTCCTACAATGAGCAGTTCTTC. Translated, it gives CASSPGSYNEQFF.

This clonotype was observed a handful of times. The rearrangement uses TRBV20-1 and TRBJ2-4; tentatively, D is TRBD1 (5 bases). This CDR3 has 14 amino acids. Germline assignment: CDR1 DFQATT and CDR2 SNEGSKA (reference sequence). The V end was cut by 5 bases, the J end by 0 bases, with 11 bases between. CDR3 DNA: TGCAGTGCTGAGACAGCTCTAGCCAAAAACATTCAGTACTTC. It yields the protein CSAETALAKNIQYF.

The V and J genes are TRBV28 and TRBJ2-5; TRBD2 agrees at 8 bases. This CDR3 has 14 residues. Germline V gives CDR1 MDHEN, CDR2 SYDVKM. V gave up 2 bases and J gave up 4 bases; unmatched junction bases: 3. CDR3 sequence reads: CASSLPGLGETQYF. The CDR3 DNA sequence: TGTGCCAGCAGTTTACCGGGACTAGGAGAGACCCAGTACTTC.

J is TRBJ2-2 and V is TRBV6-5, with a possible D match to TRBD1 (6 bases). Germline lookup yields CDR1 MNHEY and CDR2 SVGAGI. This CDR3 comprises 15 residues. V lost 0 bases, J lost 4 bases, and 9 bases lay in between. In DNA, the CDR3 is TGTGCCAGCAGTTACTCGGGGGCGGTCACCGGGGAGCTGTTTTTT. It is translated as CASSYSGAVTGELFF.

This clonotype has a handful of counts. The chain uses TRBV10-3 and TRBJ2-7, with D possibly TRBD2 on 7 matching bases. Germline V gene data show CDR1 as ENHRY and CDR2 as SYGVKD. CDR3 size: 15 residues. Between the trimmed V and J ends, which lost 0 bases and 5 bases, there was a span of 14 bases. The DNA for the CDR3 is TGTGCCATCAGTGAGTCTTTGAGGGAGGGGGACGAGCAGTACTTC. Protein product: CAISESLREGDEQYF.

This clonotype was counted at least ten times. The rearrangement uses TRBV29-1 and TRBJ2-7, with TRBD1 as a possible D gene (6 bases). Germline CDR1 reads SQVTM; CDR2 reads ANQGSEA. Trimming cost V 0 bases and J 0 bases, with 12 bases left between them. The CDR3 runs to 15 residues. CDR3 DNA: TGCAGCGTTGAAGATTGGGACATGAGCTCCTACGAGCAGTACTTC. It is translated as CSVEDWDMSSYEQYF.

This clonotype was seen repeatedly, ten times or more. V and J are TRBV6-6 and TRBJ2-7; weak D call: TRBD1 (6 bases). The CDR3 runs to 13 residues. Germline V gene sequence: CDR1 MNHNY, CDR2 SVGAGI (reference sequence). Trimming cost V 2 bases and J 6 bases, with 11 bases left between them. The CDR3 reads CASSYDRLSEQYF. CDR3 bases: TGTGCCAGCAGTTACGACAGGCTATCCGAGCAGTACTTC.